This T cell receptor (beta chain) is from a study of vaccination and CD4 T cells after COVID-19 (dated by TCRdb to between 2021 and 2024). For the study in its entirety: SARS-CoV-2 positivity had been established in the convalescent patients by nasal swab PCR, and mild disease was recorded in under ten of these patients and severe disease in one. The convalescent cohort comprised six males and four females, including two Hispanic individuals, seven Caucasians, two Asians and one multiracial person. Participants got two doses of the Pfizer-BioNTech BNT162b2 vaccine (n=8) or two doses of the Moderna mRNA-1273 vaccine (n=2). Post-COVID blood samples were collected from convalescent patients a median of around 100 days after diagnosis, with a range of about 30 to 161 days. Post-vaccine blood samples were taken a median of approximately 70 days after the second vaccine dose, with a range of 14 to 241 days. Overlapping spike peptide pools from SARS-CoV-2 and from the common cold coronaviruses HCoV-NL63, HCoV-OC43 and HCoV-229E were used as culture stimuli. In control cultures, a CEFX viral epitope pool was used as positive control, an HIV-1 Nef peptide pool was used as negative control, or no peptide was added. In around ten COVID-19 convalescent patients and 4 infection-naive healthy vaccine recipients, the spike-specific CD4+ TCR repertoire before mRNA vaccination was compared with the repertoire after mRNA vaccination.

The full study reports these points: Of the vaccine-specific clones in convalescent patients, 304 of 307, or nearly all, reacted only to SARS-CoV-2 spike and did not cross-react with common cold coronaviruses. The median count of SARS-CoV-2-reactive clonotypes went up from 20 to 25 after infection to around 38 after vaccination, although the change was not significant. Among the post-vaccine SARS-CoV-2-reactive clones in convalescent patients, a median approximately 90% showed up only after vaccination, which suggests vaccine-specific priming. Only a relatively small number of convalescent patients were included in the study, and early timepoints following natural infection were not analyzed.

The germline V gene (reference sequence) provides CDR1 LNHDA and CDR2 SQIVND. The CDR3 numbers 14 residues from cysteine through phenylalanine. Only the CDR3 DNA is retained, 42 bases long and in frame from the first base. V is pruned by 3 bases and J by 1 base, leaving 3 bases of the junction without a gene match. This clonotype was detected only a few times. Which antigen it targets is not known. The sample holds no much larger clone one base away, and base qualities are not on file. The library was made by PCR. DNA from cultured CD4+ T cells underwent TCR sequencing with the Oncomine TCR Beta short-read assay at the Johns Hopkins FTIC core. The QIAamp micro DNA kit was used to extract genomic DNA from the cultured CD4+ T cells. Oncomine TCR Beta libraries from cultured CD4+ T cells were pooled using unique dual indexes and sequenced on an Illumina iSeq 100. Regarding the original processing steps: Non-productive sequences were removed, and CDR3s that did not start with C, did not end with F or W, or were shorter than 7 amino acids were discarded. The MANAFEST web application identified antigen-specific clonotypes by comparing peptide-stimulated wells against reference wells and other culture wells. Positive clones required FDR below 0.05, an odds ratio above 5, and productive frequency above 0.1% in at least two of three replicate wells. Cross-reactive clonotypes were defined as significantly expanded in both SARS-CoV-2 spike wells and at least one common cold coronavirus spike condition. Using R version 3.6.1, CDR3 homology was evaluated through Levenshtein distances (stringdist) along with unrooted phylogenetic trees (ape). Clones were called with MiXCR by TCRdb after fastp trimmed the public reads at Q25, and only in-frame beta chains were retained. Each entry is one CDR3 protein sequence, shown with its most common DNA and genes. TCRdb's processing, not the authors' own work, is the source of the V and J calls. The sample table holds under 20,000 distinct CDR3 sequences, of which around a third were seen once. Of the sample, under 15% falls within the top ten clones.

This specimen's treatment or condition label, per the study, means: approximately 11-day PBMC culture with coronavirus spike peptide pools or control peptides (ViraFEST assay). The ViraFEST assay, used in the study, expanded antigen-specific T cells with peptide pools and then identified the expanded clonotypes through TCR sequencing. The convalescent patients' positive SARS-CoV-2 PCR tests fell between March and December 2020, which was before the Alpha, Beta and Delta variants emerged in the United States. Around 2 million PBMCs per well were cultured in IMDM with approximately 5% human AB serum and about 9.7 IU/ml IL-2, plus 10 ug/ml peptide pools. Half of the culture medium was replaced with fresh IL-2-containing medium on days 3 and 7. CD4+ T cells were isolated after approximately ten days of culture through negative selection using the EasySep CD4+ T cell isolation kit. PBMCs were separated from whole blood using Ficoll-Paque Plus gradient centrifugation and then either used fresh or cryopreserved at -140C. Triplicate wells were generally used for each culture condition.

The sample consisted of cultured CD4+ T cells from blood. The chain is assembled from TRBV19 and TRBJ2-7; 7 central bases correspond to TRBD2. This receptor was obtained from a human donor with COVID-19. This receptor carries the CDR3 CASSIQAGSYEQYF. The DNA sequence reads TGTGCCAGTAGTATCCAAGCGGGGTCCTACGAGCAGTACTTC.